This T cell receptor (beta chain) was obtained from a study of blood T cells in healthy people across ages. Through a sample-barcoded 5' primer and a J-beta primer mix, a second PCR was run for about 6 to 12 cycles. A template-switch adaptor that had 12 random nucleotides put a tag on each cDNA molecule. TCRdb reanalysed the 5' RACE reads using MiXCR and keeps one entry per CDR3 protein. This sample has around 1.5 million distinct CDR3 sequences, with approximately 59% found just once. Germline CDR1 reads MNHEY; CDR2 reads SMNVEV (reference sequence). Trimming removed 5 bases at V and 4 bases at J, with 10 bases between. This CDR3 comprises 13 residues.

The sample comprised blood. This chain links TRBV27 with TRBJ2-3; D is unresolved. The clonotype originates from a young man in good health. The CDR3 nucleotides are TGTGCCAGCAGTGTATTATCGTCAGATACGCAGTATTTT. Translated: CASSVLSSDTQYF.